The 29 T cell receptor beta chains presented below share a single source sample, sequenced in a study of CD4+ T cells in melanoma. This table comes from immunoSEQ multiplex PCR, and its TCRdb copy is limited to in-frame clones, with some not included. The data contain 11,000 or so clones, 66% of them singletons. Sequencing was carried out using cells from a culture (not recorded whether cultured in vitro). The receptors originated from a human donor with melanoma.

The V gene is TRBV11-2, the J gene TRBJ1-5, with D possibly TRBD1 on 6 matching bases. Germline V gene sequence: CDR1 SGHAT, CDR2 FQNNGV. The V end was cut by 1 base, the J end by 5 bases, with 9 bases between. This CDR3 contains 14 residues. The DNA for the CDR3 is TGTGCCAGCAGCTTAGGGCACAGGGATCAGCCCCAGCATTTT. This encodes CASSLGHRDQPQHF.

This rearrangement joins TRBV10-2 to TRBJ1-2; maybe TRBD1 (6 bases). CDR1 and CDR2 (germline): WSHSY, SAAADI. The CDR3 sequence is 15 residues long. V dropped 5 bases and J dropped 4 bases, with 17 bases sitting between them. CDR3 protein: CASSPEGGLGYGYTF. The CDR3 DNA follows: TGCGCCAGCAGTCCCGAGGGGGGGCTGGGCTATGGCTACACCTTC.

The CDR3, as DNA: TGTGCCAGTAGTACGCCCGGGACAGGGATGTACGAGCAGTACTTC. Its protein product is CASSTPGTGMYEQYF. The chain links TRBV19 to TRBJ2-7; 9 bases fit TRBD1. Per germline, CDR1 LNHDA and CDR2 SQIVND (reference sequence). Germline trimming cut 4 bases from V and 4 bases from J; bases unmatched to any gene: 8. This CDR3 is 15 amino acids long.

This chain's CDR3 is CASSGYTF. The CDR3 region has the DNA TGTGCCAGCAGCGGCTACACCTTC. The chain couples TRBV7-9 to TRBJ1-2, with D uncertain. V was pared by 5 bases and J by 8 bases, with 0 bases between. Germline CDR1 reads SEHNR; CDR2 reads FQNEAQ (reference sequence). CDR3 length: 8 amino acids.

CDR3 amino acids: CASSPERESNQPQHF. In DNA, the CDR3 is TGTGCCAGCAGCCCGGAGAGGGAGAGCAATCAGCCCCAGCATTTT. The chain recombines TRBV5-8 with TRBJ1-5, with D unresolved. This CDR3 is built from 15 residues. Germline assignment: CDR1 SGHTS and CDR2 YDEGEE. V was clipped by 4 bases and J by 1 base, with 12 bases between them.

This clone was observed a few times. This CDR3 is CASKTQGKSYEQYF. CDR3 sequence (DNA): TGTGCCAGCAAAACACAGGGCAAGTCCTACGAGCAGTACTTC. The chain is built from TRBV2 and TRBJ2-7; weak D call: TRBD1 (6 bases). CDR1 is SNHLY and CDR2 is FYNNEI in the germline V gene. CDR3 length: 14 residues. The V gene lost 7 bases and the J gene lost 1 base, with 14 bases spanning the gap.

This clone has a handful of counts. This chain joins TRBV11-2 and TRBJ2-3; weak D call: TRBD1 (6 bases). Trimming removed 1 base at V and 4 bases at J, with 9 bases between. This CDR3 comprises 14 residues. CDR1 SGHAT and CDR2 FQNNGV come from the germline V gene. The CDR3 DNA is TGTGCCAGCAGCTTAGTTGGGGGCGCAGATACGCAGTATTTT. Amino acid sequence: CASSLVGGADTQYF.

The rearrangement links TRBV5-5 to TRBJ1-1, with 7 bases that match TRBD1. CDR1 and CDR2 from the germline V gene are SGHKS and YYEKEE (reference sequence). This CDR3 is 16 amino acids long. V trimming: 4 bases; J trimming: 0 bases; junction bases outside the gene matches: 9. The CDR3 sequence is CASSPTFGTVNTEAFF. CDR3 DNA sequence: TGTGCCAGCAGCCCCACATTTGGGACAGTGAACACTGAAGCTTTCTTT.

The table lists this clone with a count of one. The V call is TRBV5-1, the J call TRBJ2-1; TRBD2 might be the D (7 bases). Germline V CDR1 and CDR2: SGHRS, YFSETQ. The CDR3 extends over 16 amino acids. V lost 5 bases to trimming and J lost 1 base, with 16 bases between them. The CDR3 DNA follows: TGCGCCAGCAGGCTCTTGGGGGGGGCATCCTACAATGAGCAGTTCTTC. Translating gives CASRLLGGASYNEQFF.

The J gene is TRBJ1-1, the V gene TRBV7-9; D uncertain. The V gene's germline CDR1 is SEHNR and CDR2 FQNEAQ (reference sequence). Trimming pared 1 base from V and 1 base from J, leaving 4 bases between. The length of the CDR3 is 13 residues. The CDR3 is CASSLGRNTEAFF. For the CDR3, the DNA is TGTGCCAGCAGCTTAGGTAGGAACACTGAAGCTTTCTTT. Variable domain in full (rest from reference TRBV7-9 and TRBJ1-1): DTGVSQNPRHKITKRGQNVTFRCDPISEHNRLYWYRQTLGQGPEFLTYFQNEAQLEKSRLLSDRFSAERPKGSFSTLEIQRTEQGDSAMYLCASSLGRNTEAFFGQGTRLTVV.

The CDR3 region is CASSLLPGQGARYTF. CDR3 coding DNA: TGTGCCAGTAGTTTACTCCCGGGACAGGGGGCTCGCTACACCTTC. The chain uses TRBV19 and TRBJ1-2, with 12 bases that match TRBD1. Trimming cost V 5 bases and J 9 bases; bases outside gene matches: 10. The CDR3 sequence is 15 residues long. Germline V gives CDR1 LNHDA, CDR2 SQIVND (reference sequence).

This clone was observed a few times. In nucleotides, the CDR3 is TGTGCCAGCAGTCGGATACGGAGCACTGAAGCTTTCTTT. Amino acids: CASSRIRSTEAFF. This chain joins TRBV6-5 and TRBJ1-1; D ambiguous. The CDR3 is 13 residues long. Germline CDR1 MNHEY, CDR2 SVGAGI. The germline V and J ends were trimmed by 5 bases and 4 bases, with 11 bases remaining between them.

The rearrangement uses TRBV14 and TRBJ1-1; D gene uncertain. The CDR3 is 14 residues long. V dropped 4 bases and J dropped 0 bases, with 9 bases sitting between them. In germline, CDR1 is SGHDN, CDR2 FVKESK. As DNA, the CDR3 is TGTGCCAGCAGCCTTCTGGGTTTGAACACTGAAGCTTTCTTT. Protein: CASSLLGLNTEAFF.

V usage is TRBV2 and J usage is TRBJ1-6; 7 bases fit TRBD1. The V and J ends lost 8 bases and 10 bases, in that order; junction bases with no gene match: 8. The germline CDR1 and CDR2 sequences are SNHLY and FYNNEI. CDR3 length: 13 residues. In DNA form, the CDR3 reads TGTGCCAGCGTAACAGGGGTTCGCTCACCCCTCCACTTT. This translates into CASVTGVRSPLHF.

The chain is built from TRBV10-3 and TRBJ1-2, with no clear D. The V gene's germline CDR1 is ENHRY and CDR2 SYGVKD. V lost 3 bases and J 4 bases, leaving 9 bases between the germline ends. The CDR3 loop spans 13 amino acids. CDR3 sequence (DNA): TGTGCCATCAGTGACCCAACGGGCTATGGCTACACCTTC. Its protein product is CAISDPTGYGYTF.

The chain carries TRBV19 and TRBJ1-5; D remains unclear. Germline V CDR1 and CDR2: LNHDA, SQIVND (reference sequence). V lost 5 bases and J lost 5, with 7 bases in between. The CDR3 has 12 amino acids. CDR3 region: CASSVGYQPQHF. The CDR3 DNA follows: TGTGCCAGTAGTGTAGGGTATCAGCCCCAGCATTTT.

The rearrangement links TRBV4-1 to TRBJ1-2; no clear D. The CDR3 runs 14 residues. Germline assignment: CDR1 MGHRA and CDR2 YSYEKL. The V gene lost 4 bases and the J gene lost 8 bases, with 17 bases spanning the gap. CDR3 protein: CASSLSTLIGGYTF. In DNA, the CDR3 is TGCGCCAGCAGCCTAAGCACCTTGATTGGGGGCTACACCTTC.

V is TRBV29-1 and J is TRBJ2-7; possible D gene TRBD1, 5 bases. Germline assignment: CDR1 SQVTM and CDR2 ANQGSEA. The CDR3 runs 12 residues. V was pared by 5 bases and J by 5 bases, with 13 bases between. The CDR3: CSVRAGIDEQYF. Here the CDR3 DNA reads TGCAGCGTTCGGGCAGGGATTGACGAGCAGTACTTC.

The rearrangement uses TRBV18 and TRBJ1-2; D is unresolved. This CDR3 has 14 residues. Germline V gives CDR1 KGHSH, CDR2 LQKENI. V lost 6 bases and J lost 4, with 15 bases in between. CDR3 DNA: TGTGCCAGCTCGTCAGAGAGTGGCGCCTATGGCTACACCTTC. Its translation: CASSSESGAYGYTF.

V gene TRBV6-6 combines with J gene TRBJ2-1; 8 nucleotides agree with TRBD1. CDR3 length: 15 amino acids. Germline V gives CDR1 MNHNY, CDR2 SVGAGI (reference sequence). Trimming removed 6 bases from V and 11 bases from J; junction bases left unmatched: 15. The DNA for the CDR3 is TGTGCCAGCAGCGTCCGGGACAGGTTTGAATGGAAGCAGTTCTTC. Translation: CASSVRDRFEWKQFF.

The V and J genes are TRBV7-8 and TRBJ1-1; 7 nucleotides agree with TRBD1. Germline V gene sequence: CDR1 SGHVS, CDR2 FQNEAQ. There are 16 residues in the CDR3. J was trimmed by 3 bases and V by 1 base; bases with no gene match: 8. CDR3 sequence reads: CASSLGTGVGDTEAFF. Written as DNA, the CDR3 is TGTGCCAGCAGCTTAGGTACAGGGGTTGGGGACACTGAAGCTTTCTTT. The variable domain in full, completed from reference TRBV7-8 and TRBJ1-1, reads GAGVSQSPRYKVAKRGQDVALRCDPISGHVSLFWYQQALGQGPEFLTYFQNEAQLDKSGLPSDRFFAERPEGSVSTLKIQRTQQEDSAVYLCASSLGTGVGDTEAFFGQGTRLTVV.

The chain recombines TRBV7-8 with TRBJ2-1, with a tentative D call TRBD1 (6 bases). Germline lookup yields CDR1 SGHVS and CDR2 FQNEAQ. The CDR3 has 15 amino acids. V was trimmed by 4 bases and J by 2 bases, leaving 12 bases between them. The CDR3 DNA sequence: TGTGCCAGCAGCTCTCAGGGGCTCACCTACAATGAGCAGTTCTTC. This codes for CASSSQGLTYNEQFF.

This clone has more than one count but fewer than ten. J is TRBJ1-2 and V is TRBV6-1; D may be TRBD1 (5 bases). From germline, CDR1 is MNHNS and CDR2 SASEGT. The CDR3 sequence is 15 residues long. The ends were cut back, 8 bases at V and 4 bases at J, with 20 bases in the middle. CDR3 nucleotide sequence: TGTGCCAGCCGAGGGATAGACAGTGGAGTCTATGGCTACACCTTC. Its translation: CASRGIDSGVYGYTF.

The chain has TRBV30 and TRBJ2-1, with 7 positions matching TRBD1. With 4 bases clipped from V and 10 bases from J, the junction kept 10 bases outside the gene matches. Germline-derived CDR1 and CDR2 are GTSNPN and SVGIG (reference sequence). The CDR3 has 13 residues. The CDR3 protein is CAWMGQFFPEQFF. The CDR3, as DNA: TGTGCCTGGATGGGACAGTTCTTCCCGGAGCAGTTCTTC.

This chain connects TRBV7-3 to TRBJ1-5, with D unresolved. CDR1 SGHTA and CDR2 FQGTGA come from the germline V gene. Trimming removed 6 bases at V and 3 bases at J, with 9 bases between. The CDR3 is 13 amino acids. CDR3 DNA sequence: TGTGCCAGCAGACGTGGTAACAATCAGCCCCAGCATTTT. This sequence encodes CASRRGNNQPQHF.

The chain carries TRBV5-6 and TRBJ2-3, with TRBD2 matching over 10 bases. The CDR3 spans 16 residues. CDR1 and CDR2 (germline): SGHDT, YYEEEE. The V segment lost 2 bases and the J segment 4 bases; nucleotides outside the gene matches: 7. CDR3 bases: TGTGCCAGCAGCTTCGGTCTAGCGGGGGTTCCAGATACGCAGTATTTT. Translation: CASSFGLAGVPDTQYF.

The V and J genes are TRBV6-1 and TRBJ1-1; D is unresolved. Germline values: CDR1 MNHNS, CDR2 SASEGT. The V and J ends lost 5 bases and 5 bases respectively, with 12 bases between them. CDR3 length: 13 residues. In nucleotides, the CDR3 is TGTGCCAGCAGTTCGGGCAGTGAGACTGAAGCTTTCTTT. Protein: CASSSGSETEAFF.

The CDR3 nucleotides are TGTGCCAGTAGTATAGAGTCCAGGGTTTGGTCCCAAGAGACCCAGTACTTC. It codes for CASSIESRVWSQETQYF. The chain recombines TRBV19 with TRBJ2-5, with D possibly being TRBD1 (5 bases). V lost 0 bases and J 1 base, leaving 15 bases between the germline ends. CDR3 length: 17 residues. Germline V CDR1 and CDR2: LNHDA, SQIVND (reference sequence).

V is TRBV5-1 and J is TRBJ2-3, with D possibly matching TRBD1 (5 bases). Trimming took 1 base from V and 1 from J, leaving 16 bases between them. The CDR3 loop spans 17 amino acids. Germline V gene lookup returns CDR1 SGHRS and CDR2 YFSETQ. CDR3 in DNA: TGCGCCAGCAGCTTGTTGGTCGGACAAAAGGGCACAGATACGCAGTATTTT. Translating it yields CASSLLVGQKGTDTQYF.